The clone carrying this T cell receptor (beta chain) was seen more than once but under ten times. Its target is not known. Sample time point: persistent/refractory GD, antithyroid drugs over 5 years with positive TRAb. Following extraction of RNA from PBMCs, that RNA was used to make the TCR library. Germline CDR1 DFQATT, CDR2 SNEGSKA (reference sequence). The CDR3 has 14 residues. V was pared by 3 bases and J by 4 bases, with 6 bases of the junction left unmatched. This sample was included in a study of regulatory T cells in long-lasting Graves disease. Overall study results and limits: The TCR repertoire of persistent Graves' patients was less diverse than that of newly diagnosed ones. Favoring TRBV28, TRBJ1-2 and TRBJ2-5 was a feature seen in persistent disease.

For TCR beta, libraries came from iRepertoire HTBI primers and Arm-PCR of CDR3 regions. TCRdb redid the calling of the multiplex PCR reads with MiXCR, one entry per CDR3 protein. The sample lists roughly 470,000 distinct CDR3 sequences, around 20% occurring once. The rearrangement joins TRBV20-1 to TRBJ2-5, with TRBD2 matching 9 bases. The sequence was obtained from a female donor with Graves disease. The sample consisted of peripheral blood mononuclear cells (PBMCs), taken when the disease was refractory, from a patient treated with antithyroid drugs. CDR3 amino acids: CSASLRGRGETQYF. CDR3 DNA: TGCAGTGCTAGCTTGCGCGGGAGGGGAGAGACCCAGTACTTC.